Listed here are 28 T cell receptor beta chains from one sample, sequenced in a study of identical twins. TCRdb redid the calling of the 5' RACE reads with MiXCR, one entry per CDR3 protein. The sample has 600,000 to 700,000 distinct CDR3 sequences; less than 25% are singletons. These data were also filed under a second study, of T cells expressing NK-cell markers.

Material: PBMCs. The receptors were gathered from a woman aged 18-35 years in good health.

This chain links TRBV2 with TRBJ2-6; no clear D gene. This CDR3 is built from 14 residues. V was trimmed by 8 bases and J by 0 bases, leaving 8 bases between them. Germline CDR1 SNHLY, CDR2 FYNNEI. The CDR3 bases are TGTGCCAGCTGTGGGGACTCTGGGGCCAACGTCCTGACTTTC. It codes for CASCGDSGANVLTF.

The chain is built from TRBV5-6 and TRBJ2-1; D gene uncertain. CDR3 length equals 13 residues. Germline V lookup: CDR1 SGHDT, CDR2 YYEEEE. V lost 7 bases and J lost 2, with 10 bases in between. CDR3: CASEKAAYNEQFF. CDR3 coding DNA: TGTGCCAGCGAAAAGGCGGCCTACAATGAGCAGTTCTTC.

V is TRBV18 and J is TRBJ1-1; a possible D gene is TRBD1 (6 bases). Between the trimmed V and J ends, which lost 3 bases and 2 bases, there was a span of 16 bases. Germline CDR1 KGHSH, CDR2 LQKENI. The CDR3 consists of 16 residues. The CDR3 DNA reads TGTGCCAGCTCACCGTTGACAGGACATCGAAACACTGAAGCTTTCTTT. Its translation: CASSPLTGHRNTEAFF.

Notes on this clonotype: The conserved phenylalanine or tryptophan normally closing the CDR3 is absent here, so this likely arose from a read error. CDR3 protein: CASSLVGNEQFV. CDR3 sequence (DNA): TGTGCCAGCAGCCTCGTAGGCAATGAGCAGTTCGTC. The V and J genes are TRBV3-1 and TRBJ2-1; no clear D. CDR3 length equals 12 residues. Germline assignment: CDR1 LGHDT and CDR2 YNNKEL (reference sequence). V dropped 4 bases and J dropped 6 bases, with 7 bases sitting between them.

The CDR3 region is CASSRRSVGTQYF. CDR3 bases: TGTGCCAGCAGCCGTAGAAGTGTCGGGACCCAGTACTTC. The rearrangement uses TRBV7-2 and TRBJ2-5; D not certain. V was cut by 5 bases and J by 7 bases, with 14 bases left in between. The CDR3 extends over 13 amino acids. Germline V gives CDR1 SGHTA, CDR2 FQGNSA.

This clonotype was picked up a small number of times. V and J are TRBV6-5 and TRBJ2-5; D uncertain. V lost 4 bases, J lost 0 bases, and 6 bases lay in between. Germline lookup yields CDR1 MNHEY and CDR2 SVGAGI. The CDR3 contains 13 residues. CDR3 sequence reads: CASSSQNQETQYF. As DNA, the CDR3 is TGTGCCAGCAGTTCCCAAAACCAAGAGACCCAGTACTTC.

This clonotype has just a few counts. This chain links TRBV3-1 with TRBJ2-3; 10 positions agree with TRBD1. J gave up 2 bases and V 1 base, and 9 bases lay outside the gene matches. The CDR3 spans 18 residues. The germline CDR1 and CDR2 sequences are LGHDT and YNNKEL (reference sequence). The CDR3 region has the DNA TGTGCCAGCAGCCAAGGGGCCGGGACAGGGGCCAACACAGATACGCAGTATTTT. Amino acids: CASSQGAGTGANTDTQYF.

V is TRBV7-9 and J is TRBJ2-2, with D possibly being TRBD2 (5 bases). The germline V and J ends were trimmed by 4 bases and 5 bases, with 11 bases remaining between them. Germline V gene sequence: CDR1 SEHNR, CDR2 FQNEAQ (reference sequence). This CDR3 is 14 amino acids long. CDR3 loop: CASSSQGRTGELFF. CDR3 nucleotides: TGTGCCAGCAGCTCACAAGGGAGAACCGGGGAGCTGTTTTTT.

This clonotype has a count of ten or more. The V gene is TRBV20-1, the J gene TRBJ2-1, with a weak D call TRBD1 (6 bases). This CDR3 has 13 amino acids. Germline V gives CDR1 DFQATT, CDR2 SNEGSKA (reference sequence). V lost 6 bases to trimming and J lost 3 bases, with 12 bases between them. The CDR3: CSAPKDSYNEQFF. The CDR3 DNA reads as TGCAGTGCCCCGAAGGACAGCTACAATGAGCAGTTCTTC.

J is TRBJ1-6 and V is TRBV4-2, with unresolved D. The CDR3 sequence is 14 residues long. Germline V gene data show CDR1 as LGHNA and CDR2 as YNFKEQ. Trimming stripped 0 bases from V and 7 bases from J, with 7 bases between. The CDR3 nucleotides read TGTGCCAGCAGCCAAGATCTCCCCAATTCACCCCTCCACTTT. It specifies CASSQDLPNSPLHF.

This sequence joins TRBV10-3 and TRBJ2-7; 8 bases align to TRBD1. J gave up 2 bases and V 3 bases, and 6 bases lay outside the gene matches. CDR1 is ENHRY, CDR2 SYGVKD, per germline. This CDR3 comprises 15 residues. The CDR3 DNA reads TGTGCCATCAGTGAAGGCGGGACAGGCGCCTACGAGCAGTACTTC. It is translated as CAISEGGTGAYEQYF.

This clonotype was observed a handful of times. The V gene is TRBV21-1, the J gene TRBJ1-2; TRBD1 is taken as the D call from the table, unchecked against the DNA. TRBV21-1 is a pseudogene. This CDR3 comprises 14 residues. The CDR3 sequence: CASSNSTGVGGYTF. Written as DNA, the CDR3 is TGTGCCAGCAGCAATTCTACAGGGGTGGGGGGCTACACCTTC.

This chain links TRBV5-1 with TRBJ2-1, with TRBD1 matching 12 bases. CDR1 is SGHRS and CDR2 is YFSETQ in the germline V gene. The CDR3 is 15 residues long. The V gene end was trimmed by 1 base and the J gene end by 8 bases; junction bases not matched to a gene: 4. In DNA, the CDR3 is TGCGCCAGCAGCTTGAGGGACAGGGGGCTTGATGAGCAGTTCTTC. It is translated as CASSLRDRGLDEQFF.

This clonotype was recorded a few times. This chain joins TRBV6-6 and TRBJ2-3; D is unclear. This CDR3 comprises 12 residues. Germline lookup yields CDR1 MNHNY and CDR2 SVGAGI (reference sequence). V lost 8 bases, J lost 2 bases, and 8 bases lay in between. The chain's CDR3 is CASLDFTDTQYF. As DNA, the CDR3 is TGTGCCAGCCTCGATTTCACAGATACGCAGTATTTT.

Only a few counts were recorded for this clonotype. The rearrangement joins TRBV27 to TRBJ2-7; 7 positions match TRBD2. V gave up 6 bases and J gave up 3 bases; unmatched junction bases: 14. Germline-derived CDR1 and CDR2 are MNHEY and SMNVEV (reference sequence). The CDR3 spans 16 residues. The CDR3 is CASRPRQGGDYYEQYF. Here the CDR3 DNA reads TGTGCCAGCAGGCCCCGTCAGGGTGGGGACTACTACGAGCAGTACTTC.

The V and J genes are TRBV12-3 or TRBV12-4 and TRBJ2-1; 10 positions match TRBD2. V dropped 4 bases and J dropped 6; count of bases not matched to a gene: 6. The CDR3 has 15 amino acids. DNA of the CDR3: TGTGCCAGCAGTTCACTAGCGGGAAACCCCAATGAGCAGTTCTTC. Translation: CASSSLAGNPNEQFF.

The CDR3 spells CAIGGGAGGPSDTQYF. Written as DNA, the CDR3 is TGTGCCATCGGTGGTGGTGCGGGAGGGCCAAGCGATACGCAGTATTTT. The gene calls are TRBV10-3 and TRBJ2-3; TRBD2 matches 9 bases. Trimming cost V 8 bases and J 6 bases; bases outside gene matches: 15. The germline V gene has CDR1 ENHRY and CDR2 SYGVKD. The CDR3 covers 16 residues.

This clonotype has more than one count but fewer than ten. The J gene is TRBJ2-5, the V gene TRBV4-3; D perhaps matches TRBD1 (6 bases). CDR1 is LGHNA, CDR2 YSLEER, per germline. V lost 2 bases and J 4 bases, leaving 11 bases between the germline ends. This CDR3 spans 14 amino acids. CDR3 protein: CASSQSTGRETQYF. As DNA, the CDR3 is TGCGCCAGCAGCCAATCTACAGGGCGAGAGACCCAGTACTTC.

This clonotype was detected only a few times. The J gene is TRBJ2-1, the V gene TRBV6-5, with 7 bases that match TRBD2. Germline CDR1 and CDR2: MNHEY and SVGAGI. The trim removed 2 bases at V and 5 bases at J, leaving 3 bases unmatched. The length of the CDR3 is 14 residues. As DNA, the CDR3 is TGTGCCAGCAGTTACGCACTAGCGAACAATGAGCAGTTCTTC. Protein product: CASSYALANNEQFF.

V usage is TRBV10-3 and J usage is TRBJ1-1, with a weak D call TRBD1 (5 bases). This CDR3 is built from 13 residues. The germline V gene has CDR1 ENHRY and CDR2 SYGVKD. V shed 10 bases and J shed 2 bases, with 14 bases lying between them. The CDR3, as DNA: TGTGCCACAACGGGGCCGCTAAACACTGAAGCTTTCTTT. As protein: CATTGPLNTEAFF.

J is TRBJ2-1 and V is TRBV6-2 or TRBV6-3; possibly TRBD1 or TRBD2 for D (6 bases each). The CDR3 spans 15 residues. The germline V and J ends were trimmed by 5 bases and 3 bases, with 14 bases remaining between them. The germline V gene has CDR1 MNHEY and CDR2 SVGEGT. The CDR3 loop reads CASSPGGGNYNEQFF. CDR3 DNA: TGTGCCAGCAGTCCAGGAGGGGGGAACTACAATGAGCAGTTCTTC.

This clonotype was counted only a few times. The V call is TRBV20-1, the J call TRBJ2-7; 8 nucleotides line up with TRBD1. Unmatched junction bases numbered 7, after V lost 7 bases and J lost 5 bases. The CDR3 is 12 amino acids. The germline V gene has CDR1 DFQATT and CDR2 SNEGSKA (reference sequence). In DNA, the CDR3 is TGCAGTGGGACGGACAGGGAAAACGAGCAGTACTTC. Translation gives CSGTDRENEQYF.

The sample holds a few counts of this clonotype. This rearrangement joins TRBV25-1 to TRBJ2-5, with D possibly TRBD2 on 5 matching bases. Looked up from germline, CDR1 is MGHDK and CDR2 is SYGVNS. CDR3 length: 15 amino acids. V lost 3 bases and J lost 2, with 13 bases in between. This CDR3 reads CASSDPPRGQETQYF. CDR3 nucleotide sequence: TGTGCCAGCAGTGATCCCCCCCGGGGACAAGAGACCCAGTACTTC.

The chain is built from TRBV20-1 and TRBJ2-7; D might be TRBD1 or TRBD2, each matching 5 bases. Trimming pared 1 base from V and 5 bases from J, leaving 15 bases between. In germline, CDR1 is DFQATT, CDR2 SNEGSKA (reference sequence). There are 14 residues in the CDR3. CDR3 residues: CSARGGVGRDEQYF. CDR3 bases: TGCAGTGCTAGAGGAGGGGTGGGGCGGGACGAGCAGTACTTC.

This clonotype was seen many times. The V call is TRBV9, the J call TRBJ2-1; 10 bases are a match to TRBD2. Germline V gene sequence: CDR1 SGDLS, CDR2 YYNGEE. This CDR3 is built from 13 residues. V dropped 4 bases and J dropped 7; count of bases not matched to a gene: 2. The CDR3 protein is CASSPTSGNEQFF. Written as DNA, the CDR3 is TGTGCCAGCAGCCCGACTAGCGGGAATGAGCAGTTCTTC.

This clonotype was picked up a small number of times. The chain's CDR3 is CSASGGGGGTEAFF. The CDR3 DNA follows: TGCAGTGCTTCCGGCGGTGGGGGAGGCACTGAAGCTTTCTTT. The chain is built from TRBV20-1 and TRBJ1-1, with D possibly being TRBD1 (5 bases). The V gene lost 5 bases and the J gene lost 4 bases, with 17 bases spanning the gap. In germline, CDR1 is DFQATT, CDR2 SNEGSKA (reference sequence). This CDR3 contains 14 residues.

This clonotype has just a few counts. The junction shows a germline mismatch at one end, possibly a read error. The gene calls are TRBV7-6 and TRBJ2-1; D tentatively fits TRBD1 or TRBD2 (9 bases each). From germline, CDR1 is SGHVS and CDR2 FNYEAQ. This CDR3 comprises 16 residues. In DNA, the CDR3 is TGTGCCAGCAGCCTAGCGGGACAGGGACGTGGCAATGAGCAGTTCTTC. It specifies CASSLAGQGRGNEQFF. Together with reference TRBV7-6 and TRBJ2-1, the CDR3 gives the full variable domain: GAGVSQSPRYKVTKRGQDVALRCDPISGHVSLYWYRQALGQGPEFLTYFNYEAQQDKSGLPNDRFSAERPEGSISTLTIQRTEQRDSAMYRCASSLAGQGRGNEQFFGPGTRLTVL.

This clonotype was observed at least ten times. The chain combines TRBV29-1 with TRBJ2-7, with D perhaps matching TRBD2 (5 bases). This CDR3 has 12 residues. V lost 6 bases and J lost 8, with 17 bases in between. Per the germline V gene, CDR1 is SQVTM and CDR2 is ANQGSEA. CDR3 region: CSVGDRTDKQYF. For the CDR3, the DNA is TGCAGCGTCGGGGATCGGACGGATAAGCAGTACTTC.